This TCR beta chain was recorded in a study of cytomegalovirus exposure and HLA in healthy donors. Overall study results and limits: Association of 15,000 to 20,000 TCR beta sequences with HLA alleles was found at 0.05 false discovery rate in a later analysis. In a later analysis, donors in an Asian-associated ancestry cluster reportedly had fewer N-insertions in productive TCRs than the cohort mean.

Comments on this clone: Its antigen is still unknown.

The study sampled nominally healthy donors, though unrecorded immune exposures were likely. The PCR ran on 60 Vbeta and 13 Jbeta primers. Method: immunoSEQ multiplex PCR; TCRdb's copy keeps in-frame clones and lacks some. The data show about 130,000 clones, about 82% seen once. Germline values: CDR1 MNHEY, CDR2 SMNVEV (reference sequence). The CDR3 consists of 16 residues. V was clipped by 0 bases and J by 4 bases, with 15 bases between them. Source material: PBMCs. The chain recombines TRBV27 with TRBJ1-1; D is perhaps TRBD1 (6 bases). The sequence came from a boy aged 5-17 years in good health and CMV-seronegative. The chain's CDR3 is CASSLSPTGMGTEAFF. The CDR3 DNA follows: TGTGCCAGCAGTTTATCTCCTACAGGGATGGGCACTGAAGCTTTCTTT.